The entry below gives a single TCR beta chain sequence along with its context. This clonotype was recorded many times. Its cognate antigen has yet to be identified. The sample holds no much larger clone one base away, and base qualities are not on file. The method was 5' RACE. The instrument was a NextSeq 500. In the TCR library protocol, unique molecular identifiers were attached to individual cDNA molecules to correct for PCR bias and sequencing error. TCR alpha and beta chains were both sequenced, and the abundances of alpha and beta sequences in each sample were closely correlated with each other. On the authors' methods: Decombinator V4 was used to annotate the V gene, J gene and CDR3 of the TCR sequences. TCRs were defined as expanded if a significant change between any two time points was detected under a Poisson model with p below 0.0001. Abundances of TCRs were expressed as counts per million after normalisation to the total number of TCRs sequenced in each sample. MAIT TCRs were defined by TRAV1-2 paired with TRAJ12, TRAJ20 or TRAJ33, and iNKT TCRs by TRAV10 paired with TRAJ18. VDJdb, accessed 1 November 2021, was searched for CMV, EBV and SARS-CoV-2 annotated TCRs, excluding TCRs annotated for multiple antigens. TCRdb redid the processing of the public reads, applying fastp at Q25 and MiXCR, and retained in-frame beta chains. Each entry is one CDR3 protein sequence, shown with its most common DNA and genes. TCRdb's processing, not the authors' own work, is the source of the V and J calls. This sample lists tens of thousands of distinct CDR3 sequences; around 6% were detected once. The ten most abundant clones make up under 6% of the sample.

Set within a cohort of healthcare workers in London, UK, this nested case-control study involved weekly PCR testing of nasopharyngeal swabs along with blood sampling. Healthcare workers were enrolled in the week of the UK lockdown, from 23 to 31 March 2020, and were followed every week for up to roughly 16 weeks. These data are taken from a study of early T cells in non-severe SARS-CoV-2 infection (dated by TCRdb to about 2021). At the level of the whole study: Because TCR sequencing relied on bulk RNA taken from unsorted whole blood, pairing of alpha and beta chains was not possible.

Overall results and qualifications from the work: VDJdb matching was skewed toward anti-spike CD8 responses, so virus-specific expansions were likely underestimated and private and CD4 specificities were missed.

CDR1 SGHTA and CDR2 FQGNSA were looked up in the germline V gene. The CDR3, from cysteine to phenylalanine, totals 14 residues. Of the read, only the CDR3 DNA is kept; its 42 bases are in frame from base 1. V sheds 4 bases and J sheds 6 bases, leaving 14 bases between their ends. This chain joins TRBV7-2 to TRBJ2-3; the D gene remains uncertain. The sequence came from an adult who was a healthcare worker with PCR-confirmed SARS-CoV-2 infection or an uninfected control (not recorded which). The sequencing input was whole blood. CDR3 sequence: CASSSSSPPDTQYF. The DNA reads TGTGCCAGCAGCTCATCGTCCCCACCTGATACGCAGTATTTT.